This T cell receptor (beta chain) was captured in a study of cytomegalovirus exposure and HLA in healthy donors. As for this clone: Its target is unknown.

PCR used 60 Vbeta primers and 13 Jbeta primers. TCRdb's copy holds only in-frame clones and misses some; the assay was immunoSEQ multiplex PCR. Of hundreds of thousands of clones detected, around 76% appear once; the ten largest clones hold about 6.1%. The V gene's germline CDR1 is SNHLY and CDR2 FYNNEI. This CDR3 contains 13 residues. V gave up 3 bases and J gave up 8 bases, with 11 bases separating them. Study-level results: Some TCR beta chains (164 of them) were listed as cytomegalovirus-associated.

This sequence joins TRBV2 and TRBJ1-5; weak D call: TRBD1 (5 bases). This sequence originates from a man aged 35-49 years in good health and CMV-seropositive. The specimen was PBMCs. In nucleotides, the CDR3 is TGTGCCAGCAGTGACAGGGAGGAGAAGCCCCAGCATTTT. It translates to CASSDREEKPQHF.